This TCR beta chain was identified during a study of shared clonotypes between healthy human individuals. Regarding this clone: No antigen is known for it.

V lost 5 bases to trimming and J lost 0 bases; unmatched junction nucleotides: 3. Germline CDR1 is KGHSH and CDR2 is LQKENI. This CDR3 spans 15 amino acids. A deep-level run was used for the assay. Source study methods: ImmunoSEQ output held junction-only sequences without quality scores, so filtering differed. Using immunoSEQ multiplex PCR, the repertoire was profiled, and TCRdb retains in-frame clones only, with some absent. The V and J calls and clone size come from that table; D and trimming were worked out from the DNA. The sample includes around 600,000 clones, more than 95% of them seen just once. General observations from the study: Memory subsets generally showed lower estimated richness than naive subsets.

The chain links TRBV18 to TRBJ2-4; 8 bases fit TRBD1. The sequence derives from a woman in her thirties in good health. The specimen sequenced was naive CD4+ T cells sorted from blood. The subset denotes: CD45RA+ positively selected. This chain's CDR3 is CASSTGQAAKNIQYF. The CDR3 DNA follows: TGTGCCAGCTCAACGGGACAGGCAGCCAAAAACATTCAGTACTTC.